Shown below are 9 T cell receptor beta chains from a single sample sequenced in a study of cytomegalovirus exposure and HLA in healthy donors. Sequenced by immunoSEQ multiplex PCR; TCRdb stores in-frame clones only, minus some. The data show around 140,000 clones, around 86% seen once. The sequenced sample consisted of PBMCs. Receptors were obtained from a man between 18 and 35 years old in good health and CMV-seropositive.

The genes are TRBV15 and TRBJ1-2; 8 positions match TRBD1. Germline CDR1 and CDR2: LNHNV and YYDKDF (reference sequence). V gave up 2 bases and J gave up 5 bases; unmatched junction bases: 4. The CDR3 extends over 14 amino acids. CDR3 amino acids: CATSRSTGGYGYTF. The DNA of the CDR3 is TGTGCCACCAGCAGAAGCACAGGGGGTTATGGCTACACCTTC.

In nucleotides, the CDR3 is TGCGCCAGCAGCTTGGAGCCTAGGGGCAATGAGCAGTTCTTC. Translated, it gives CASSLEPRGNEQFF. The rearrangement joins TRBV5-1 to TRBJ2-1, with D maybe TRBD1 (5 bases). V was trimmed by 0 bases and J by 6 bases, leaving 10 bases between them. The CDR3 runs to 14 residues. The germline CDR1 and CDR2 sequences are SGHRS and YFSETQ.

The chain recombines TRBV14 with TRBJ1-1; D possibly corresponds to TRBD1 (5 bases). Per germline, CDR1 SGHDN and CDR2 FVKESK. Trimming shortened V by 0 bases and J by 5 bases, and 13 bases separated the two germline ends. This CDR3 has 15 residues. CDR3 nucleotides: TGTGCCAGCAGCCAAGACAGGGCAGCCGCTACTGAAGCTTTCTTT. Its protein is CASSQDRAAATEAFF.

The chain is built from TRBV30 and TRBJ2-4, with 8 positions matching TRBD1. V lost 6 bases, J lost 10 bases, and 11 bases stayed unmatched. The germline gives CDR1 GTSNPN, CDR2 SVGIG (reference sequence). CDR3 size: 13 residues. For the CDR3, the DNA is TGTGCCTGTTTAGAGGACAGGGTGTATATTCAGTACTTC. It translates to CACLEDRVYIQYF. Complete variable domain (other parts from reference TRBV30 and TRBJ2-4): SQTIHQWPATLVQPVGSPLSLECTVEGTSNPNLYWYRQAAGRGLQLLFYSVGIGQISSEVPQNLSASRPQDRQFILSSKKLLLSDSGFYLCACLEDRVYIQYFGAGTRLSVL.

J is TRBJ1-4 and V is TRBV5-1; TRBD1 agrees at 7 bases. The CDR3 has 14 amino acids. Germline CDR1 reads SGHRS; CDR2 reads YFSETQ. V shed 4 bases and J 8 bases; nucleotides not matched to a gene: 8. CDR3 loop: CASSPRGKGEKLFF. The CDR3 region has the DNA TGCGCCAGCAGCCCCAGGGGGAAAGGGGAAAAACTGTTTTTT. The full variable domain, rest sourced from reference TRBV5-1 and TRBJ1-4, is KAGVTQTPRYLIKTRGQQVTLSCSPISGHRSVSWYQQTPGQGLQFLFEYFSETQRNKGNFPGRFSGRQFSNSRSEMNVSTLELGDSALYLCASSPRGKGEKLFFGSGTQLSVL.

The chain joins TRBV7-9 to TRBJ2-7, with TRBD1 as a possible D gene (5 bases). Germline loops: CDR1 SEHNR, CDR2 FQNEAQ (reference sequence). Trimming shortened V by 0 bases and J by 2 bases, and 11 bases separated the two germline ends. The CDR3 is 15 amino acids. The CDR3, as DNA: TGTGCCAGCAGCTTAGCGGGCAGGGTGGCCTACGAGCAGTACTTC. Its translation: CASSLAGRVAYEQYF.

The chain recombines TRBV7-8 with TRBJ2-1, with TRBD1 as a possible D gene (6 bases). The ends were cut back, 5 bases at V and 0 bases at J, with 8 bases in the middle. The germline CDR1 and CDR2 sequences are SGHVS and FQNEAQ. The CDR3 loop spans 14 amino acids. As DNA, the CDR3 is TGTGCCAGCAGCCTACAGGGCTCCTACAATGAGCAGTTCTTC. Protein sequence: CASSLQGSYNEQFF.

The V gene is TRBV6-1, the J gene TRBJ1-3; the D gene is possibly TRBD1 (6 bases). The germline V and J ends were trimmed by 4 bases and 0 bases, with 16 bases remaining between them. Germline-derived CDR1 and CDR2 are MNHNS and SASEGT. The CDR3 runs 17 residues. CDR3 amino acids: CASSARTAPDSGNTIYF. In nucleotides, the CDR3 is TGTGCCAGCAGTGCCCGGACAGCGCCCGACTCTGGAAACACCATATATTTT.

The J gene is TRBJ2-1, the V gene TRBV18; 7 positions match TRBD2. Germline loops: CDR1 KGHSH, CDR2 LQKENI. J was trimmed by 3 bases and V by 4 bases; bases with no gene match: 12. CDR3 size: 17 residues. Written as DNA, the CDR3 is TGTGCCAGCTCACGAGCGGGGCTGCGGGGCTACTACAATGAGCAGTTCTTC. It translates to CASSRAGLRGYYNEQFF.